This T cell receptor (beta chain) originates from a study of cytomegalovirus exposure and HLA in healthy donors. Background on the study: Earlier work reported approximately 100 million unique TCR beta sequences from 180 million or so T cells. General study points: According to reports, the classifier identified cytomegalovirus status with high specificity and sensitivity. A few V segments could not be told apart, such as TRBV6-2 and TRBV6-3, and were left out.

CDR1 and CDR2 from the germline V gene are MNHNS and SASEGT. This CDR3 spans 16 amino acids. Deletions cut 0 bases from V and 0 bases from J, with 12 bases between. Concerning this clone itself: The target antigen is unknown.

Both 60 Vbeta primers and 13 Jbeta primers went into the PCR. Study processing details: In a later analysis, the count reached 82 million or so unique TCR beta chains, with roughly 12 million shared. TCRdb keeps only in-frame clones here, not all; method: immunoSEQ multiplex PCR. From that table come the V and J calls and clone size; the DNA was used to work out D and trimming. Of more than 150,000 clones in the sample, 76% were seen once. The J gene is TRBJ2-7, the V gene TRBV6-1; TRBD1 is a possible D gene (5 bases). Sequenced material: PBMCs. The sequence was collected from a man between 18 and 29 years old in good health and CMV-seronegative. The CDR3 DNA is TGTGCCAGCAGTGAAGCCGGCAGGGATCCCTCCTACGAGCAGTACTTC. This encodes CASSEAGRDPSYEQYF.